Following are 18 T cell receptor beta chains from one sample sequenced in a study of cytomegalovirus exposure and HLA in healthy donors. It was with 60 Vbeta and 13 Jbeta primers that the PCR ran. This table comes from immunoSEQ multiplex PCR, and its TCRdb copy is limited to in-frame clones, with some not included. The table records 150,000 or so clones, roughly 73% of them present only once. Sequencing was carried out using PBMCs. The receptor set was obtained from a woman aged 25 to 39 in good health and CMV-seronegative.

The V and J genes are TRBV27 and TRBJ1-2, with no clear D. V was clipped by 6 bases and J by 4 bases, with 6 bases between them. Germline CDR1 and CDR2: MNHEY and SMNVEV (reference sequence). This CDR3 is 11 amino acids long. The CDR3 loop is CASRGAYGYTF. DNA for the CDR3: TGTGCCAGCAGGGGCGCCTATGGCTACACCTTC.

The V call is TRBV6-6, the J call TRBJ2-7, with a tentative D call TRBD1 (6 bases). From germline, CDR1 is MNHNY and CDR2 SVGAGI (reference sequence). V lost 8 bases, J lost 0 bases, and 20 bases lay in between. This CDR3 is built from 16 residues. For the CDR3, the DNA is TGTGCCAGCTCCCGGGGTTTTACAGGGAGCTCCTACGAGCAGTACTTC. Translated, it gives CASSRGFTGSSYEQYF.

The chain employs TRBV4-2 and TRBJ2-2; 7 bases map to TRBD2. The CDR3 spans 16 residues. V shed 5 bases and J 1 base; nucleotides not matched to a gene: 7. Germline-derived CDR1 and CDR2 are LGHNA and YNFKEQ. The CDR3: CASSSRTRGNTGELFF. DNA of the CDR3: TGTGCCAGCAGCTCACGGACTAGGGGGAACACCGGGGAGCTGTTTTTT.

Notes on this clone: The sample contains more than one DNA sequence encoding this CDR3. The V and J genes are TRBV7-2 and TRBJ1-1; a possible D gene is TRBD1 (5 bases). The CDR3 runs to 15 residues. Per the germline V gene, CDR1 is SGHTA and CDR2 is FQGNSA. V lost 2 bases and J 4 bases, leaving 14 bases between the germline ends. The CDR3, as DNA: TGTGCCAGCAGCTTATTGGGGGGGAGTGGCACTGAAGCTTTCTTT. Its translation is CASSLLGGSGTEAFF.

The chain couples TRBV10-3 to TRBJ1-1, with D possibly TRBD1 on 5 matching bases. CDR1 is ENHRY and CDR2 is SYGVKD in the germline V gene. The CDR3 runs 14 residues. V gave up 4 bases and J gave up 1 base, with 10 bases separating them. Written as DNA, the CDR3 is TGTGCCATCAGTGGTCAGGGCGAGAACACTGAAGCTTTCTTT. It yields the protein CAISGQGENTEAFF.

This clone was seen a handful of times. The V and J genes are TRBV10-3 and TRBJ1-2, with TRBD1 matching over 9 bases. Unmatched junction bases numbered 5, after V lost 3 bases and J lost 6 bases. CDR3 length: 14 residues. Germline loops: CDR1 ENHRY, CDR2 SYGVKD. The CDR3 loop reads CAISETGGWDGYTF. The CDR3, as DNA: TGTGCCATCAGTGAAACAGGGGGCTGGGATGGCTACACCTTC.

The rearrangement uses TRBV2 and TRBJ1-1; maybe TRBD1 (5 bases). Germline V gene data show CDR1 as SNHLY and CDR2 as FYNNEI. This CDR3 is 14 amino acids long. Between the trimmed V and J ends, which lost 5 bases and 4 bases, there was a span of 14 bases. As DNA, the CDR3 is TGTGCCAGCAGTCCCTTCGGGGGAAGCACTGAAGCTTTCTTT. Its protein is CASSPFGGSTEAFF.

This chain links TRBV7-2 with TRBJ1-1, with D hard to call. CDR1 is SGHTA and CDR2 is FQGNSA in the germline V gene. The CDR3 has 16 amino acids. V was cut by 0 bases and J by 3 bases, with 14 bases left in between. CDR3 region: CASSLARGIGDTEAFF. CDR3 nucleotide sequence: TGTGCCAGCAGCTTAGCCCGGGGAATTGGGGACACTGAAGCTTTCTTT.

The chain carries TRBV5-3 and TRBJ2-3; a weak D match, TRBD1 (6 bases). TRBV5-3 is recorded as an ORF, its role being uncertain. V was shortened by 3 bases and J by 2 bases, with 7 bases between the two germline ends. The CDR3 loop spans 13 amino acids. CDR3 residues: CARSSGDTDTQYF. The CDR3 DNA reads as TGTGCCAGAAGCTCAGGGGACACAGATACGCAGTATTTT.

The chain joins TRBV10-3 to TRBJ1-4; D is unresolved. Germline assignment: CDR1 ENHRY and CDR2 SYGVKD. V was cut by 2 bases and J by 8 bases, with 15 bases left in between. This CDR3 is 15 amino acids long. CDR3 coding DNA: TGTGCCATCAGTGAGGGGGAGGCGGTTGGGGAAAAACTGTTTTTT. This sequence encodes CAISEGEAVGEKLFF.

This clone was detected only once. This rearrangement joins TRBV7-6 to TRBJ2-3, with D perhaps TRBD1 (5 bases). V was clipped by 1 base and J by 3 bases, with 11 bases between them. Per germline, CDR1 SGHVS and CDR2 FNYEAQ. This CDR3 is 15 amino acids long. The CDR3: CASSLEVGRTDTQYF. CDR3 DNA: TGTGCCAGCAGCTTAGAAGTGGGGCGGACAGATACGCAGTATTTT.

J is TRBJ2-5 and V is TRBV6-1, with 8 bases fitting TRBD2. Germline V gives CDR1 MNHNS, CDR2 SASEGT. The CDR3 length is 15 residues. Losses at the gene ends were 7 bases for V and 5 bases for J; bases not matched to a gene: 12. The CDR3 nucleotides are TGTGCCAGCATTTCTTGGGGGCGGGGGGAGGAGACCCAGTACTTC. Protein: CASISWGRGEETQYF.

This clone was observed once. The chain employs TRBV27 and TRBJ1-2, with 7 bases lining up with TRBD1. Germline V gives CDR1 MNHEY, CDR2 SMNVEV (reference sequence). The ends lost 4 bases at V and 4 bases at J; junction bases unmatched: 15. The CDR3 is 17 residues long. CDR3 region: CASSSSPRQYRGYGYTF. The CDR3 nucleotides are TGTGCCAGCAGTTCATCACCCCGCCAATACAGGGGCTATGGCTACACCTTC.

This clone came up once. The rearrangement uses TRBV6-1 and TRBJ1-1; D may be TRBD1 (6 bases). CDR3 size: 14 residues. The germline V gene has CDR1 MNHNS and CDR2 SASEGT. The V gene lost 7 bases and the J gene lost 0 bases, with 12 bases spanning the gap. CDR3 nucleotide sequence: TGTGCCAGCACGAACAGGGACATGAACACTGAAGCTTTCTTT. Translation: CASTNRDMNTEAFF.

The gene calls are TRBV30 and TRBJ2-2; D remains unclear. V lost 2 bases and J lost 3, with 4 bases in between. CDR1 is GTSNPN, CDR2 SVGIG, per germline (reference sequence). This CDR3 is built from 12 residues. This CDR3 is CAWSLYTGELFF. CDR3 nucleotide sequence: TGTGCCTGGAGTCTATACACCGGGGAGCTGTTTTTT.

The CDR3: CASGFSGGTDTQYF. For the CDR3, the DNA is TGTGCCAGCGGGTTCAGCGGGGGCACAGATACGCAGTATTTT. The chain combines TRBV6-5 with TRBJ2-3; 7 nucleotides line up with TRBD2. The germline V gene encodes CDR1 MNHEY and CDR2 SVGAGI. The V and J ends lost 8 bases and 1 base, in that order; junction bases with no gene match: 6. The CDR3 totals 14 residues.

This chain's CDR3 is CASRVEAVNSPLHF. CDR3 DNA: TGCGCCAGCAGGGTGGAGGCGGTTAATTCACCCCTCCACTTT. This chain uses TRBV5-1 with TRBJ1-6; D is uncertain. The CDR3 is made up of 14 amino acids. Trimming took off 5 bases at V and 6 bases at J, with 12 bases between the two ends. CDR1 and CDR2 from the germline V gene are SGHRS and YFSETQ.

Of note for this clone: A junction boundary mismatches the germline segment, possibly from a read error. The chain joins TRBV29-1 to TRBJ2-1; perhaps TRBD2 as D (6 bases). CDR1 and CDR2 (germline): SQVTM, ANQGSEA. This CDR3 has 14 residues. In DNA form, the CDR3 reads TGCAGCGTTTGGGGCGGGGCCTCCTATAATGAGCAGTTCTTC. Translation gives CSVWGGASYNEQFF.